This is a list of T cell receptor beta chains from one sample in a study of shared clonotypes between healthy human individuals. Sequencing was performed with immunoSEQ multiplex PCR; in TCRdb, only in-frame clones are kept and a portion is missing. The sample has around 1.6 million clones; about 98% are singletons. The sequenced sample consisted of naive CD4+ T cells sorted from blood. The receptors were sampled from a man younger than 40 in good health. Both conserved end residues are trimmed from each CDR3.

V gene | CDR3 protein
TRBV5-1 | ASSLGGELGYEQY
TRBV5-5 | ASRKGDRDNQPQH
TRBV5-6 | ASATGSGETQY
TRBV28 | ASSLGRQAKNIQY
TRBV6-5 | ASSYSTAYEQY
TRBV28 | ASSLRRGHYGYT
TRBV6-1 | ASTSQLGEKLF
TRBV11-3 | ASSLRGQRGSNEQF
TRBV19 | ASSIVPNTGELF
TRBV5-3 | ARSLVDRGSYNEQF
TRBV18 | ASSPSRTGGFYNEQF
TRBV7-6 | ASSLGWLAVQETQY
TRBV9 | ASSGSGGARY
TRBV5-4 | ASSPRGVYLSYEQY
TRBV4-2 | ASSSRPEAYEKLF
TRBV9 | ASSVAAGAYEQY
TRBV11-2 | ASTPGTAKETQY
TRBV29-1 | SVVGRLNTEAF
TRBV5-4 | ASSPGVGNTGELF
TRBV5-1 | ASSYQYRDTDTQY
TRBV28 | ASGHGTNNQPQH
TRBV5-1 | ASSSAFGLAGSTDTQY
TRBV5-1 | ASSLGQGSEKLF
TRBV11-2 | ASSLGPSGGPQKTQY
TRBV5-4 | ASSLAPPGQGAINEQF
TRBV5-1 | ASSPPAVPYEQY
TRBV28 | ASSIPTGGFYGYT
TRBV18 | ASSPRGGTEAF
TRBV29-1 | SVESGPYEQY
TRBV4-3 | ASSQEQNMGSYEQY
TRBV10-3 | AISESAGTAYQPQH
TRBV7-9 | ASSPPLDWKNTGELF
TRBV27 | ASSWGGSILRRNEQF
TRBV2 | ASRPGTSEYYNEQF
TRBV7-8 | ASSSRRGVIEAF
TRBV2 | ASSVFLVNPASNNEQF
TRBV10-3 | AIRRAPGANVLT
TRBV28 | ASRAGPPLVEQY